Reported below is one TCR beta chain. Only in-frame clones appear in the TCRdb table, and some are missing; sequencing was by immunoSEQ multiplex PCR. The sample lists fewer than 250,000 clones, 84% occurring once. Looked up from germline, CDR1 is SNHLY and CDR2 is FYNNEI. CDR3 length: 12 residues. V was cut by 7 bases and J by 5 bases, with 11 bases left in between. Adults between about 18 and 89 years of age took part from 20 to 25 US areas. Participant-given clinical history determined each cohort assignment. All exposed participants met a person with COVID-19 within 2 weeks before entering the study. This record comes from a study of blood T cell repertoires in COVID-19. The overall study: Whether acute or convalescent, the COVID-19 samples came from the United States, Italy and Spain.

The sequencing input was PBMCs or T cells enriched from blood (not recorded which). V is TRBV2 and J is TRBJ1-1; maybe TRBD1 (5 bases). The receptor was isolated from a woman aged 25-40 years who had been exposed to COVID-19. The CDR3 here is CASIAGRTEAFF. The CDR3 bases are TGTGCCAGCATCGCAGGGCGTACTGAAGCTTTCTTT.